These 28 T cell receptor beta chains came from one sample sequenced in a study of T-cell reconstitution after alpha-beta-depleted transplantation in children listed by TCRdb under 2016. The library came from PCR. The sequencer was an Illumina HiSeq 2500. To normalize quantification of the TCRbeta repertoire, the TCR libraries were built with molecular barcoding that relied on unique molecular identifiers. TCRdb reanalyzed the raw reads on its own, using fastp at Q25 for trimming and MiXCR for clone calling, and kept in-frame beta chains. Entries that share a CDR3 protein sequence are merged under the most common genes and DNA. The sample data list some 400,000 distinct CDR3 sequences, and about 20% of these were observed just once. The ten largest account for around 4% of the sample. Sequences were derived from PBMCs from the stem cell graft donor, sampled from the stem cell graft. The receptors stem from a human donor who donated a stem cell graft to a child with acute myeloid leukemia.

CDR3 coding DNA: TGTGCCAGCTGCTCCCGGACAGGGGGTCGCTTGGGGAACACTGAAGCTTTCTTT. As protein: CASCSRTGGRLGNTEAFF. V usage is TRBV2 and J usage is TRBJ1-1, with TRBD1 identical over 10 bases. This CDR3 is built from 18 residues. CDR1 and CDR2 (germline): SNHLY, FYNNEI. V lost 8 bases to trimming and J lost 1 base; unmatched junction nucleotides: 16.

This clonotype was observed a few times. The chain uses TRBV5-1 and TRBJ2-5; TRBD2 matches 7 bases. Germline V gene sequence: CDR1 SGHRS, CDR2 YFSETQ. The J segment lost 5 bases and the V segment lost 4 bases, leaving 20 bases of the junction unmatched. CDR3 length: 18 amino acids. CDR3 in amino acids: CASSTSRDYLSLWETQYF. In nucleotides, the CDR3 is TGCGCCAGCAGCACATCCCGGGACTACCTTAGTCTATGGGAGACCCAGTACTTC.

Only a few counts were recorded for this clonotype. The CDR3 loop reads CASSVVKNTGELFF. The CDR3 coding sequence is TGTGCCAGCAGTGTAGTCAAAAACACCGGGGAGCTGTTTTTT. The chain carries TRBV2 and TRBJ2-2, with unresolved D. The CDR3 contains 14 residues. V was cut by 4 bases and J by 2 bases, with 8 bases left in between. The germline CDR1 and CDR2 sequences are SNHLY and FYNNEI.

This clonotype was found many times. The rearrangement uses TRBV7-2 and TRBJ2-1, with 9 positions matching TRBD2. There are 16 residues in the CDR3. Per the germline V gene, CDR1 is SGHTA and CDR2 is FQGNSA. V lost 5 bases, J lost 8 bases, and 13 bases stayed unmatched. CDR3 sequence: CASSLLAGRAVDEQFF. The CDR3 nucleotides are TGTGCCAGCAGCCTCCTAGCGGGAAGGGCTGTCGATGAGCAGTTCTTC.

This clonotype was seen ten or more times. The rearrangement links TRBV20-1 to TRBJ2-3; 9 positions match TRBD2. V gave up 1 base and J gave up 2 bases; unmatched junction bases: 4. The CDR3 covers 15 residues. Germline CDR1 DFQATT, CDR2 SNEGSKA (reference sequence). CDR3 residues: CSARASGKTTDTQYF. CDR3 nucleotides: TGCAGTGCTAGAGCTAGCGGGAAGACCACAGATACGCAGTATTTT.

A few counts support this clonotype. The genes are TRBV12-3 or TRBV12-4 and TRBJ2-6; 9 nucleotides line up with TRBD1. The length of the CDR3 is 17 residues. After removal of 3 bases from V and 4 bases from J, the junction contained 7 bases not matched to a gene. The CDR3 DNA sequence: TGTGCCAGCAGTTTGCCGCGGACAGGGGTAGGGGCCAACGTCCTGACTTTC. It is translated as CASSLPRTGVGANVLTF.

This sequence joins TRBV29-1 and TRBJ2-7, with D tentatively TRBD1 (5 bases). CDR1 is SQVTM, CDR2 ANQGSEA, per germline. With 3 bases removed from V and 4 bases from J, the gap between germline ends came to 10 bases. The CDR3 has 12 residues. The CDR3 coding sequence is TGCAGCGTTGAGTCCAGGGATTACGAGCAGTACTTC. It encodes CSVESRDYEQYF.

In this sample, this clonotype turned up many times. This chain joins TRBV7-2 and TRBJ1-5; the D gene is possibly TRBD1 (5 bases). The CDR3 length is 13 residues. Per the germline V gene, CDR1 is SGHTA and CDR2 is FQGNSA. The germline V and J ends were trimmed by 3 bases and 5 bases, with 8 bases remaining between them. As DNA, the CDR3 is TGTGCCAGCAGCTTGCGGGACGATCAGCCCCAGCATTTT. Amino acid sequence: CASSLRDDQPQHF.

This clonotype was seen a few times. The chain links TRBV12-3 or TRBV12-4 to TRBJ1-4; possible D gene TRBD1, 6 bases. The CDR3 has 14 amino acids. Trimming removed 3 bases at V and 4 bases at J, with 9 bases between. The DNA for the CDR3 is TGTGCCAGCAGTTTCGGGGGCGATAATGAAAAACTGTTTTTT. Its translation: CASSFGGDNEKLFF.

This clonotype was seen at least ten times. The chain has TRBV29-1 and TRBJ2-7, with D uncertain. V lost 4 bases, J lost 3 bases, and 10 bases lay in between. The V gene's germline CDR1 is SQVTM and CDR2 ANQGSEA. The CDR3 runs 12 residues. The DNA of the CDR3 is TGCAGCGTTGTTTTGTGGGGCTACGAGCAGTACTTC. Its protein product is CSVVLWGYEQYF.

This clonotype has a handful of counts. V and J are TRBV5-5 and TRBJ2-5; D gene uncertain. CDR1 and CDR2 from the germline V gene are SGHKS and YYEKEE (reference sequence). The CDR3 sequence is 16 residues long. The V gene lost 4 bases and the J gene lost 1 base, with 17 bases spanning the gap. The CDR3, as DNA: TGTGCCAGCAGCAGTACCCGTCAGAGGCCCCAAGAGACCCAGTACTTC. This encodes CASSSTRQRPQETQYF.

The chain links TRBV20-1 to TRBJ1-6; 8 nucleotides match TRBD1. The CDR3 contains 16 residues. The trim removed 0 bases at V and 7 bases at J, leaving 8 bases unmatched. Germline V gene sequence: CDR1 DFQATT, CDR2 SNEGSKA (reference sequence). CDR3 residues: CSARDPRDRFNSPLHF. The DNA for the CDR3 is TGCAGTGCTAGAGATCCCCGGGACAGGTTCAATTCACCCCTCCACTTT.

This chain uses TRBV11-2 with TRBJ2-1; 16 positions agree with TRBD2. The germline gives CDR1 SGHAT, CDR2 FQNNGV. This CDR3 region has 20 residues. Germline trimming cut 4 bases from V and 7 bases from J; bases unmatched to any gene: 16. CDR3 in DNA: TGTGCCAGCAGCTCCCACGCCGGGACTAGCGGGAGGGCCTCTAGGAATGAGCAGTTCTTC. This sequence encodes CASSSHAGTSGRASRNEQFF.

The chain carries TRBV14 and TRBJ2-7; D may be TRBD1 or TRBD2 (5 bases each). Germline CDR1 and CDR2: SGHDN and FVKESK. The CDR3 is made up of 13 amino acids. V was trimmed by 2 bases and J by 8 bases, leaving 13 bases between them. The CDR3 sequence is CASSQQPGTKQYF. In DNA, the CDR3 is TGTGCCAGCAGCCAACAACCGGGGACGAAGCAGTACTTC.

This clonotype was seen once. The CDR3 coding sequence is TGTGCCAGCAGTCTAGGACAGGTGGCTTCACCCCTCCACTTT. As protein: CASSLGQVASPLHF. This chain links TRBV28 with TRBJ1-6, with 7 bases that match TRBD1. The CDR3 runs 14 residues. Germline V CDR1 and CDR2: MDHEN, SYDVKM. The junction had 7 bases not matched to a gene; V was cut back by 5 bases and J by 9 bases.

The CDR3: CASSRTLDNTGELFF. CDR3 nucleotide sequence: TGTGCCAGCAGCCGGACTTTAGATAACACCGGGGAGCTGTTTTTT. V gene TRBV27 combines with J gene TRBJ2-2; possibly TRBD2 for D (5 bases). The germline gives CDR1 MNHEY, CDR2 SMNVEV (reference sequence). The CDR3 has 15 amino acids. V was clipped by 6 bases and J by 2 bases, with 13 bases between them.

This clonotype was recorded a few times. V usage is TRBV27 and J usage is TRBJ2-7; 10 bases agree with TRBD2. This CDR3 is built from 15 residues. CDR1 and CDR2 from the germline V gene are MNHEY and SMNVEV (reference sequence). Trimming cost V 6 bases and J 7 bases; bases outside gene matches: 12. The CDR3: CASSGTSAELGEQYF. The CDR3 nucleotides read TGTGCCAGCAGCGGGACTAGCGCCGAGTTGGGAGAGCAGTACTTC.

The chain employs TRBV4-2 and TRBJ2-5; D is perhaps TRBD1 or TRBD2 (5 bases each). This CDR3 has 16 residues. Germline CDR1 LGHNA, CDR2 YNFKEQ. V lost 1 base and J 5 bases, leaving 17 bases between the germline ends. The CDR3 is CASSQGVGAGYETQYF. The DNA of the CDR3 is TGTGCCAGCAGCCAAGGGGTCGGGGCAGGGTACGAGACCCAGTACTTC.

This clonotype was recorded many times. The CDR3 DNA reads TGTGCCAGCAGCTTAATGATCCGGGCCACTGAAGCTTTCTTT. As protein: CASSLMIRATEAFF. The J gene is TRBJ1-1, the V gene TRBV7-2, with D hard to call. Germline CDR1 and CDR2: SGHTA and FQGNSA. V gave up 2 bases and J gave up 4 bases, with 11 bases separating them. The CDR3 has 14 amino acids.

This clonotype was detected ten times or more. The V gene is TRBV29-1, the J gene TRBJ1-2, with D possibly TRBD1 on 5 matching bases. CDR1 is SQVTM, CDR2 ANQGSEA, per germline. CDR3 length: 13 residues. Deletions cut 4 bases from V and 4 bases from J, with 13 bases between. The CDR3 nucleotides read TGCAGCGTTGGGGGTAGACAGACCTATGGCTACACCTTC. Translated, it gives CSVGGRQTYGYTF.

The V gene is TRBV7-2, the J gene TRBJ2-1, with 7 bases that match TRBD1. There are 17 residues in the CDR3. V lost 2 bases, J lost 2 bases, and 9 bases stayed unmatched. Looked up from germline, CDR1 is SGHTA and CDR2 is FQGNSA. In nucleotides, the CDR3 is TGTGCCAGCAGCTTAATCACAGGGGCGGACCCCTACAATGAGCAGTTCTTC. Translated: CASSLITGADPYNEQFF.

The rearrangement links TRBV6-2 or TRBV6-3 to TRBJ2-7; 8 nucleotides line up with TRBD1. This CDR3 comprises 14 residues. Trimming cost V 10 bases and J 2 bases; bases outside gene matches: 10. The germline CDR1 and CDR2 sequences are MNHEY and SVGEGT. The CDR3 coding sequence is TGTGCCACCAGGTCGCACAGGGGGGCCTACGAGCAGTACTTC. Encoded protein: CATRSHRGAYEQYF.

The table lists this clonotype with many counts. The rearrangement joins TRBV29-1 to TRBJ2-6; 12 bases match TRBD2. CDR3 length: 15 residues. Germline assignment: CDR1 SQVTM and CDR2 ANQGSEA. V shed 4 bases and J 2 bases; nucleotides not matched to a gene: 0. The CDR3 DNA reads as TGCAGCGTTGGACTAGCGGGAGCTGGGGCCAACGTCCTGACTTTC. This translates into CSVGLAGAGANVLTF.

This sequence joins TRBV29-1 and TRBJ2-1, with a weak D call TRBD1 (6 bases). V shed 6 bases and J shed 7 bases, with 13 bases lying between them. There are 12 residues in the CDR3. The germline V gene has CDR1 SQVTM and CDR2 ANQGSEA. In DNA form, the CDR3 reads TGCAGCGTACTCAGGGGTTTGAATGAGCAGTTCTTC. Protein: CSVLRGLNEQFF.

The rearrangement uses TRBV4-1 and TRBJ2-7; the D call may be TRBD1 or TRBD2 (5 bases each). Looked up from germline, CDR1 is MGHRA and CDR2 is YSYEKL. This CDR3 spans 16 amino acids. V lost 3 bases to trimming and J lost 0 bases, with 15 bases between them. CDR3: CASSQGVTGSSYEQYF. The CDR3 DNA is TGCGCCAGCAGCCAGGGGGTAACCGGTAGCTCCTACGAGCAGTACTTC.

This clonotype came up a few times. CDR3 coding DNA: TGCAGTGCTAGAAAGGCGACTAGCGGGAGTTATTCCTACAATGAGCAGTTCTTC. Translation gives CSARKATSGSYSYNEQFF. V gene TRBV20-1 combines with J gene TRBJ2-1; 12 nucleotides line up with TRBD2. The J segment lost 1 base and the V segment lost 2 bases, leaving 9 bases of the junction unmatched. From germline, CDR1 is DFQATT and CDR2 SNEGSKA (reference sequence). This CDR3 region has 18 residues.

This clonotype occurred once. J is TRBJ1-2 and V is TRBV2, with D uncertain. The V gene lost 10 bases and the J gene lost 2 bases, with 11 bases spanning the gap. Per germline, CDR1 SNHLY and CDR2 FYNNEI. CDR3 size: 12 residues. CDR3 bases: TGTGCCACCTCGACCGGCAACTATGGCTACACCTTC. Translating gives CATSTGNYGYTF.

This chain links TRBV7-9 with TRBJ1-6, with TRBD1 as a possible D gene (5 bases). CDR3 size: 14 residues. V lost 4 bases and J lost 4, with 8 bases in between. CDR1 and CDR2 from the germline V gene are SEHNR and FQNEAQ (reference sequence). The CDR3 protein is CASSSDSYNSPLHF. The CDR3 DNA sequence: TGTGCCAGCAGCTCCGACAGTTATAATTCACCCCTCCACTTT.